This TCR beta chain was identified in a study of T cells in lung cancer brain metastases. Study in general: No interval therapy was given to about 90% of the roughly 20 patients.

Using immunoSEQ multiplex PCR, the repertoire was profiled, and TCRdb retains in-frame clones only, with some absent. The data show 5,000 to 6,500 clones, roughly 84% seen once. Notes on the study in general: The complete infiltrating T cell repertoire may not have been retrieved from FFPE.

Only one count was recorded for this clone. Its antigen is as yet unknown. CDR1 and CDR2 from the germline V gene are SQVTM and ANQGSEA. The CDR3 has 16 amino acids. The trim removed 3 bases at V and 0 bases at J, leaving 7 bases unmatched. Source material: tumor tissue from a brain metastasis. The chain employs TRBV29-1 and TRBJ2-1, with 8 bases identical to TRBD2. The receptor was derived from a man over 45 with non-small cell lung cancer that had spread to the brain. The CDR3 DNA is TGCAGCGTTGAGGGGCGGGGGGAGAGCTCCTACAATGAGCAGTTCTTC. This encodes CSVEGRGESSYNEQFF.